The present TCR beta chain was sequenced within a study of blood T cell repertoires in COVID-19. Libraries were prepared by immunoSEQ multiplex PCR; TCRdb keeps only in-frame clonotypes and omits some of them. The profile covers roughly 200,000 clones, with 88% appearing a single time and 5.5% to 7% taken by the ten largest. Material: peripheral blood. This TCR came from a man between 35 and 55 years old with active or convalescent COVID-19.

CDR3 in DNA: TGTGCCAGCAGTGACGCGGGGAATAGCAATCAGCCCCAGCATTTT. This translates into CASSDAGNSNQPQHF. The chain links TRBV2 to TRBJ1-5; D is uncertain. Per germline, CDR1 SNHLY and CDR2 FYNNEI. Trimming removed 3 bases at V and 0 bases at J, with 9 bases between. The CDR3 has 15 amino acids.